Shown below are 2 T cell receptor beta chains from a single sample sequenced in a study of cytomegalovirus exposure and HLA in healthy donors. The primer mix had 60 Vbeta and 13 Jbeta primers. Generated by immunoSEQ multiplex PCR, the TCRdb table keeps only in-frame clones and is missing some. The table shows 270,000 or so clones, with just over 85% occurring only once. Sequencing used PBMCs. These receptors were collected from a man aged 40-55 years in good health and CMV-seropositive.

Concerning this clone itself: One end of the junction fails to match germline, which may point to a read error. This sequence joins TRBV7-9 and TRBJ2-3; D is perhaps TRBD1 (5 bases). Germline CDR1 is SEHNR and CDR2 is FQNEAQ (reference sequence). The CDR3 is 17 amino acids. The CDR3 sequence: CSSSLGAGMISTDTQYF. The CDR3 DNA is TGTTCCAGCAGCTTAGGGGCAGGGATGATCAGCACAGATACGCAGTATTTT.

Written as DNA, the CDR3 is TGTGCCTCACAGGGCGTCAGCTCCTACGAGCAGTACTTC. As protein: CASQGVSSYEQYF. The chain recombines TRBV4-2 with TRBJ2-7; weak D call: TRBD1 (6 bases). This CDR3 is built from 13 residues. Germline CDR1 and CDR2: LGHNA and YNFKEQ. The ends were cut back, 11 bases at V and 0 bases at J, with 14 bases in the middle.